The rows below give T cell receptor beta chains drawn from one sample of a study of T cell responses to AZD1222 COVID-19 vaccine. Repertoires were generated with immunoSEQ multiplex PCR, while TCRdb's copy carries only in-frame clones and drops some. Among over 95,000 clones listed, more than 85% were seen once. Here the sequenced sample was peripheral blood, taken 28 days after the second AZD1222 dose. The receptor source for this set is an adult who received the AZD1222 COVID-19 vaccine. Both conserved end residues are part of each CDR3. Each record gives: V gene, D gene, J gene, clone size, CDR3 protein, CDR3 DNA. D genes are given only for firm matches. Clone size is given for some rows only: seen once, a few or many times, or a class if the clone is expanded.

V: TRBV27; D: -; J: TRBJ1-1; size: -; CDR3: CASSTPGDEAFF; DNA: TGTGCCAGCAGTACCCCGGGAGATGAAGCTTTCTTT
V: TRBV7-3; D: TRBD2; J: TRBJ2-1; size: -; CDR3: CASSLTGGTSSYNEQFF; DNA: TGTGCCAGCAGCTTAACGGGGGGGACTTCTTCCTACAATGAGCAGTTCTTC
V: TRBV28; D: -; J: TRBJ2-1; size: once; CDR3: CASSPPPGYNEQFF; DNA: TGTGCCAGCAGTCCTCCACCAGGGTACAATGAGCAGTTCTTC
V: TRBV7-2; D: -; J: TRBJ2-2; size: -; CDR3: CASSPDGPNAGELFF; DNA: TGTGCCAGCAGCCCCGACGGCCCAAACGCCGGGGAGCTGTTTTTT
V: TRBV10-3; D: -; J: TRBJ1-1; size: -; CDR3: CAIRRDPNTEAFF; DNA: TGTGCCATCAGGAGGGACCCGAACACTGAAGCTTTCTTT
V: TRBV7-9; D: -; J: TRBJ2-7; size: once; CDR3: CASSLGQYEQYF; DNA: TGTGCCAGCAGCTTAGGACAGTACGAGCAGTACTTC
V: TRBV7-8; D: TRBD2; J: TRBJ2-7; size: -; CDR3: CASSETSGNSYEQYF; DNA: TGTGCCAGCAGCGAGACTAGCGGGAACTCCTACGAGCAGTACTTC
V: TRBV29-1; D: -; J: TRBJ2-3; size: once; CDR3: CSGWTRFRGTQYF; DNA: TGCAGCGGGTGGACGCGGTTTAGGGGAACGCAGTATTTT
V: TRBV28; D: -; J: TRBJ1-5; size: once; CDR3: CASSLDPGFPSNQPQHF; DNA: TGTGCCAGCAGTTTGGACCCCGGTTTTCCTAGCAATCAGCCCCAGCATTTT
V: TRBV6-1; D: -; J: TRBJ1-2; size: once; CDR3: CASSDGYYGYTF; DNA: TGTGCCAGCAGTGACGGGTACTATGGCTACACCTTC
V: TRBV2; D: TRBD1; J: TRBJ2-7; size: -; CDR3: CASSADRGDEQYF; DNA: TGTGCCAGCAGTGCGGACAGGGGTGACGAGCAGTACTTC
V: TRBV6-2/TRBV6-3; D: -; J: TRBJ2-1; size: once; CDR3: CASSYVSLMNEQFF; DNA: TGTGCCAGCAGTTACGTGTCTCTTATGAATGAGCAGTTCTTC
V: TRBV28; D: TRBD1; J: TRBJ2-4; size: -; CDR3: CASSFPAAGGAKNIQYF; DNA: TGTGCCAGCAGTTTCCCCGCCGCAGGGGGTGCCAAAAACATTCAGTACTTC
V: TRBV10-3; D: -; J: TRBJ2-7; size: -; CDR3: CAISEIGTPTYEQYF; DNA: TGTGCCATCAGTGAGATAGGGACCCCTACCTACGAGCAGTACTTC
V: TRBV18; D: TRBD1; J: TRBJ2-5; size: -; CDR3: CASSREGAGETQYF; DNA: TGTGCCAGCTCACGCGAGGGGGCGGGCGAGACCCAGTACTTC
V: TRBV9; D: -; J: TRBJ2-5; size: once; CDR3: CASSVAGGITQETQYF; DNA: TGTGCCAGCAGCGTAGCCGGCGGGATTACCCAAGAGACCCAGTACTTC
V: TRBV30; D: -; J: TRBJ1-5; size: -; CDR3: CAWSEDSNSNQPQHF; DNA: TGTGCCTGGAGTGAAGACAGCAATAGCAATCAGCCCCAGCATTTT
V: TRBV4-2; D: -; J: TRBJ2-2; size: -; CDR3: CASSPRQAPGTGELFF; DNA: TGTGCCAGCAGCCCACGGCAGGCCCCGGGGACCGGGGAGCTGTTTTTT
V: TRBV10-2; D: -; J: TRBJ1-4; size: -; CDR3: CASSDVERNEKLFF; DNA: TGCGCCAGCAGTGACGTAGAGAGAAATGAAAAACTGTTTTTT
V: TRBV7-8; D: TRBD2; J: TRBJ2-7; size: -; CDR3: CASSLERTSDEQYF; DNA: TGTGCCAGCAGCTTAGAGCGGACTAGCGACGAGCAGTACTTC
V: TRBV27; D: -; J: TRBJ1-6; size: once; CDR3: CASSEGYYNSPLHF; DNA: TGTGCCAGCAGTGAAGGATATTATAATTCACCCCTCCACTTT
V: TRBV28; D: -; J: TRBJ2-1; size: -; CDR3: CASSYSSSSYNEQFF; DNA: TGTGCCAGCAGTTATTCCTCCAGCTCCTACAATGAGCAGTTCTTC
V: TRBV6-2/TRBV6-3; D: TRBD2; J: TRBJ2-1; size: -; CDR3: CASSYPGLAEGEQFF; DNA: TGTGCCAGCAGTTACCCCGGACTAGCGGAAGGTGAGCAGTTCTTC
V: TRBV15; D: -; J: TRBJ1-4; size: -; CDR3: CATSRGSGEWEEKLFF; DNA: TGTGCCACCAGCAGAGGCTCGGGGGAGTGGGAAGAAAAACTGTTTTTT
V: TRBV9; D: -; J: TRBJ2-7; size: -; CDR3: CASSEGQLSEQYF; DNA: TGTGCCAGCAGCGAAGGACAGTTGAGCGAGCAGTACTTC
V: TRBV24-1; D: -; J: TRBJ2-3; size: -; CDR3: CATSDPGHGSDTQYF; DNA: TGTGCCACCAGTGATCCGGGCCACGGGTCAGATACGCAGTATTTT
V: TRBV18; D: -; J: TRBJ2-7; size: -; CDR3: CASSRTDSRYEQYF; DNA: TGTGCCAGCTCACGGACGGACAGCCGCTACGAGCAGTACTTC
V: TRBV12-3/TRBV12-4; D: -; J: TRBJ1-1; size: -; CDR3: CASSRQGRTEAFF; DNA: TGTGCCAGCAGTCGTCAAGGCCGAACTGAAGCTTTCTTT
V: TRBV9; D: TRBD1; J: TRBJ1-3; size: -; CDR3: CASSPQTGANTIYF; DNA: TGTGCCAGCAGCCCTCAGACAGGGGCAAACACCATATATTTT
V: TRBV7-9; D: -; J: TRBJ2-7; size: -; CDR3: CASSLDTLGEQYF; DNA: TGTGCCAGCAGCTTAGACACCCTGGGAGAGCAGTACTTC
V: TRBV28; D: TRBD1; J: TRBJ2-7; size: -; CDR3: CASSSFPGQDSYEQYF; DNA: TGTGCCAGCAGTTCCTTTCCGGGACAGGACTCCTACGAGCAGTACTTC
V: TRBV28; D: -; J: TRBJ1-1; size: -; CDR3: CASSLSTEAFF; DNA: TGTGCCAGCAGTTTAAGCACTGAAGCTTTCTTT
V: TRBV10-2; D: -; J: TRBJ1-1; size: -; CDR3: CASILGGANTEAFF; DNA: TGCGCCAGCATCCTGGGAGGAGCGAACACTGAAGCTTTCTTT
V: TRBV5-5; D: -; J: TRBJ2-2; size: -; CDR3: CASSLDLRGNPGELFF; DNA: TGTGCCAGCAGCTTGGATTTGCGGGGAAACCCCGGGGAGCTGTTTTTT
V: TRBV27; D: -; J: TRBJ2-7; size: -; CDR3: CASSYRDRGEQYF; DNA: TGTGCCAGCAGTTACAGGGACCGGGGTGAGCAGTACTTC
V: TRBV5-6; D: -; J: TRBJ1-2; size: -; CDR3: CASSLTDNYGYTF; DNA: TGTGCCAGCAGCTTGACAGATAACTATGGCTACACCTTC
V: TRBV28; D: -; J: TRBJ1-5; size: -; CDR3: CATRRGAGNQPQHF; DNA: TGTGCCACTCGACGAGGAGCCGGCAATCAGCCCCAGCATTTT
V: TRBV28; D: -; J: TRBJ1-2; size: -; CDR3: CASSLGRLLHNYGYTF; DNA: TGTGCCAGCAGTTTAGGGAGGCTGCTTCATAACTATGGCTACACCTTC
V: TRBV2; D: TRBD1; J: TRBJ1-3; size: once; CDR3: CAIPWQGVSGNTIYF; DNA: TGTGCCATCCCCTGGCAGGGGGTTTCTGGAAACACCATATATTTT
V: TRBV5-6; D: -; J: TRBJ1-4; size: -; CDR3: CASSLWGVATNEKLFF; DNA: TGTGCCAGCAGCTTGTGGGGGGTAGCAACTAATGAAAAACTGTTTTTT
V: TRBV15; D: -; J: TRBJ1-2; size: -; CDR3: CATSRDENYGYTF; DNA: TGTGCCACCAGCAGAGATGAAAACTATGGCTACACCTTC
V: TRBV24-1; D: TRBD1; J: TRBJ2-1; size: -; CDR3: CATSEPGQGNNEQFF; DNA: TGTGCCACCAGTGAACCGGGACAGGGAAACAATGAGCAGTTCTTC